This TCR beta chain was recovered during a study of T cell changes during pregnancy in multiple sclerosis. Sequencing was performed with immunoSEQ multiplex PCR; in TCRdb, only in-frame clones are kept and a portion is missing. The top ten clones hold about 0.9% of a sample with 65,000 to 85,000 clones, roughly 90% of them seen once. J was trimmed by 5 bases and V by 6 bases; bases with no gene match: 7. CDR3 size: 13 residues. CDR1 MNHEY and CDR2 SVGAGI come from the germline V gene. The clonotype originates from a female donor in good health, enrolled as a control in a pregnancy study. This specimen consisted of peripheral blood, obtained in the first trimester of pregnancy. This chain connects TRBV6-5 to TRBJ2-7, with 7 positions matching TRBD1. CDR3 region: CASSLIQGNEQYF. Written as DNA, the CDR3 is TGTGCCAGCAGCCTTATACAGGGGAACGAGCAGTACTTC.